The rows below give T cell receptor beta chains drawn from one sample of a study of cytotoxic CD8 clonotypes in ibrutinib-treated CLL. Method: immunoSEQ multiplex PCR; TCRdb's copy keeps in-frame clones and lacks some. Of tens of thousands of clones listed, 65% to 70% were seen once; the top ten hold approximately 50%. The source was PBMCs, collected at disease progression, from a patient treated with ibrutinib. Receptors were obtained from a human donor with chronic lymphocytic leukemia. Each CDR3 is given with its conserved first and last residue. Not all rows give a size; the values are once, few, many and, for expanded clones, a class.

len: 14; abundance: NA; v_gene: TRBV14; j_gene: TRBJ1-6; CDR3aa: CASSLTGAGSPLHF
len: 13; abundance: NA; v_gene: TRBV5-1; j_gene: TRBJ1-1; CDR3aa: CASSLVLNTEAFF
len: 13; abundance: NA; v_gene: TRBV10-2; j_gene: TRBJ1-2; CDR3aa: CASGEMTNYGYTF
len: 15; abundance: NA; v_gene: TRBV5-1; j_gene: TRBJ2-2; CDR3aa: CASSVGQGNTGELFF
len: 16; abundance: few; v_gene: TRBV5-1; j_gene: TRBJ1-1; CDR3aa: CASSVAGTGINTEAFF
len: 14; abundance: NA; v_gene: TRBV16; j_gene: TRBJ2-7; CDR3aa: CASSSDIVSYEQYF
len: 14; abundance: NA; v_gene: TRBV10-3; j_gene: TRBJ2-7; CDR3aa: CAISTSGAAYEQYF
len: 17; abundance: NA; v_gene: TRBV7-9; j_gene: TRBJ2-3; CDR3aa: CASSLPGLAGFTDTQYF
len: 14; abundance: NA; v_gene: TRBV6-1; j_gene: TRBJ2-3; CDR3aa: CASSENRNTDTQYF
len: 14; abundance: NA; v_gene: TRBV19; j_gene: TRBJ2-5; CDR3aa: CASRSGLAQETQYF
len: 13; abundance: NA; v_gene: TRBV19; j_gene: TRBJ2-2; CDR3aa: CASSKDYTGELFF
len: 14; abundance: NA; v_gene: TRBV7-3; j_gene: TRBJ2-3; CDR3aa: CASSLQGGSDTQYF
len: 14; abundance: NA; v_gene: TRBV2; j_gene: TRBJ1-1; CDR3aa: CASSPDRASTEAFF
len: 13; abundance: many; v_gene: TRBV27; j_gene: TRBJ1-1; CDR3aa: CASSSTENTEAFF
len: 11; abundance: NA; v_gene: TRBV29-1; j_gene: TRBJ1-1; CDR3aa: CSVLGPNEAFF
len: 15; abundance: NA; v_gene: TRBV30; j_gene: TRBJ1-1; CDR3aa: CAQARAGTGISEAFF
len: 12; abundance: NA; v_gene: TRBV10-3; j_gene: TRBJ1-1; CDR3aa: CAIRTGTTEAFF
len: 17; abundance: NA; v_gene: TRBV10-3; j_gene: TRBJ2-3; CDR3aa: CAIRPTSSQPFTDTQYF
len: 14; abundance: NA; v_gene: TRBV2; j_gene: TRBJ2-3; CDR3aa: CASSPGLAPDTQYF
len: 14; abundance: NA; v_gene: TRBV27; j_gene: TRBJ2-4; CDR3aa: CASSIGGAQNIQYF
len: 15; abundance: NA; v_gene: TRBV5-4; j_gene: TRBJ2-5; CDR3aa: CASSSPGGTKETQYF
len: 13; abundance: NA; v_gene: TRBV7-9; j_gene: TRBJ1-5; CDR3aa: CASSLEQNQPQHF
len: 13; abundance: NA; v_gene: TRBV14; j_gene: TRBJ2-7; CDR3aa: CASSVRSGTEQYF
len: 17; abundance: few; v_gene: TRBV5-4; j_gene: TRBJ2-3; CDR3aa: CASSDNGRGGERDTQYF
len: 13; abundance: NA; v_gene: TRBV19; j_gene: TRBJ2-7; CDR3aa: CASSIGTGGEQYF
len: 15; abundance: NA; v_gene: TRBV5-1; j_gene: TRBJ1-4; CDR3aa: CASSLGDRDNEKLFF
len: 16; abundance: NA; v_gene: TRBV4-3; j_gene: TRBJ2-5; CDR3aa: CASSLGLADPRETQYF
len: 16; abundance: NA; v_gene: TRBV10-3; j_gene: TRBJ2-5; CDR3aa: CAISESPGTGGETQYF
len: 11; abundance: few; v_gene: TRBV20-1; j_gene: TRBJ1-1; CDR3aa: CSATPGTEAFF
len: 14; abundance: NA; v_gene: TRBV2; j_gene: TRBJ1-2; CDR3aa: CASILQGEGYGYTF
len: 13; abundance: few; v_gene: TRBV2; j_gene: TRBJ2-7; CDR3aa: CASRALGTYEQYF
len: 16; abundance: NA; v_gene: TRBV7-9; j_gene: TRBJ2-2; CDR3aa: CASSTRQGPYTGELFF
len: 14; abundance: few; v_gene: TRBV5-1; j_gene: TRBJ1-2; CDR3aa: CASSPGTVNYGYTF
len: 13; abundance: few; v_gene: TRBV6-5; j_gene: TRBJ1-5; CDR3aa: CASSQTGGRPQHF
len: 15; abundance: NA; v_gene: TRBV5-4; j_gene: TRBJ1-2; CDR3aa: CASSLGRTETWGYTF
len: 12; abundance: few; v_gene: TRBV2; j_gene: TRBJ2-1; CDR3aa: CASKMTDNEQFF
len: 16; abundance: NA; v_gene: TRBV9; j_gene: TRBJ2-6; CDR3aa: CASSAQGAHGANVLTF
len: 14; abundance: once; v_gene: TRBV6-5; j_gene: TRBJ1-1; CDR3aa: CASRWSSMNTEAFF
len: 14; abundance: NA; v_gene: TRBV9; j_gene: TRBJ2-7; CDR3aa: CASSVGTGLYEQYF
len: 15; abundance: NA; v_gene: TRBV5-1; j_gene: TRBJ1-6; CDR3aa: CASSLGQGANSPLHF
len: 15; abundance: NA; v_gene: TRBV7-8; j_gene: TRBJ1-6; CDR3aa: CASSLLRSGGSPLHF
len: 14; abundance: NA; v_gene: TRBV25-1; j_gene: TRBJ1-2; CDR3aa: CASSFGGFLYGYTF
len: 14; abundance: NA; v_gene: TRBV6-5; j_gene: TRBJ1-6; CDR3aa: CASSYSGFASPLHF
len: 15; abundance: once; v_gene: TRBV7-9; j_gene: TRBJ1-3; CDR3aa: CASSLGQFTGNTIYF
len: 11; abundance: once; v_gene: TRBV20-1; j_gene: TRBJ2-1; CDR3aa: CSALDAPATFF
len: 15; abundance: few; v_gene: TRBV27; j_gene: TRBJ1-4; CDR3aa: CASSLLGLTNEKLFF
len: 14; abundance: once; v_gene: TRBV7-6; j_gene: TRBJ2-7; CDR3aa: CASSLGEGGYEQYF
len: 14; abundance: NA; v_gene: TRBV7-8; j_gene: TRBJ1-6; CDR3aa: CASSLVQGNSPLHF
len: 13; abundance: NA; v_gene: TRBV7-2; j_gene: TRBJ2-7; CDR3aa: CASSFPGGYEQYF
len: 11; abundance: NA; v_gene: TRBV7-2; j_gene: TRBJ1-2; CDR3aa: CASLGGYGYTF
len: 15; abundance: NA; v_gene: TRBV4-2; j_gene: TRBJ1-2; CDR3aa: CASSQDSADTYGYTF
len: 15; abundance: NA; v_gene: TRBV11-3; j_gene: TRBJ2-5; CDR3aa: CASSLAGGNGETQYF
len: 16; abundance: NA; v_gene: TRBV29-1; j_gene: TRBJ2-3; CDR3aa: CSVEGAAGGPKDTQYF
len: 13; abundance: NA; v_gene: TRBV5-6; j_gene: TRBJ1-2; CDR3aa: CASSLRQSYGYTF
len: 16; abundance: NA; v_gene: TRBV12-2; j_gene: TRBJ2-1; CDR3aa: CASPGPLFVSYNEQFF